This TCR beta chain emerged from a study of CD8 T cells in ankylosing spondylitis. The CDR3 runs to 14 residues. The ends were cut back, 6 bases at V and 4 bases at J, with 12 bases in the middle. TCRdb called the 5' RACE reads again in MiXCR, with one record for every CDR3 protein. Here the sample spans 300,000 to 400,000 distinct CDR3 sequences, about 15% being singletons. V usage is TRBV12-3 or TRBV12-4 and J usage is TRBJ2-2; D may be TRBD2 (6 bases). The specimen was blood, either unsorted or a sorted T cell fraction (not recorded which). The clonotype was recovered from a male donor with ankylosing spondylitis or in good health (not recorded which). CDR3 region: CASSQGRTTGELFF. The CDR3, as DNA: TGTGCCAGCAGCCAAGGGAGGACCACCGGGGAGCTGTTTTTT.